This TCR beta chain stems from a study of beta chain features in type 1 diabetes. Every bit of the isolated RNA underwent reverse transcription, so sequencing read expressed TCRB transcripts. Generated by immunoSEQ multiplex PCR, the TCRdb table keeps only in-frame clones and is missing some. The sample holds roughly 240,000 clones, roughly 14% seen once. V lost 1 base, J lost 7 bases, and 14 bases lay in between. The CDR3 contains 15 residues. The germline CDR1 and CDR2 sequences are LGHNA and YNFKEQ. Cells sorted by CD45RO/CCR7/CD25/CD127/CD95/CD27 comprised CD4+ naive, central memory, regulatory and stem cell-like memory cells. In its sample, this clone was seen a few times.

The V gene is TRBV4-2, the J gene TRBJ1-5, with a possible D match to TRBD1 (5 bases). What was sequenced was naive CD4+ T cells from blood. The receptor was derived from a middle-aged woman in good health. The CDR3 DNA reads TGTGCCAGCAGCCAAGTTTCCCAGGGCGTCCAGCCCCAGCATTTT. The encoded protein is CASSQVSQGVQPQHF.